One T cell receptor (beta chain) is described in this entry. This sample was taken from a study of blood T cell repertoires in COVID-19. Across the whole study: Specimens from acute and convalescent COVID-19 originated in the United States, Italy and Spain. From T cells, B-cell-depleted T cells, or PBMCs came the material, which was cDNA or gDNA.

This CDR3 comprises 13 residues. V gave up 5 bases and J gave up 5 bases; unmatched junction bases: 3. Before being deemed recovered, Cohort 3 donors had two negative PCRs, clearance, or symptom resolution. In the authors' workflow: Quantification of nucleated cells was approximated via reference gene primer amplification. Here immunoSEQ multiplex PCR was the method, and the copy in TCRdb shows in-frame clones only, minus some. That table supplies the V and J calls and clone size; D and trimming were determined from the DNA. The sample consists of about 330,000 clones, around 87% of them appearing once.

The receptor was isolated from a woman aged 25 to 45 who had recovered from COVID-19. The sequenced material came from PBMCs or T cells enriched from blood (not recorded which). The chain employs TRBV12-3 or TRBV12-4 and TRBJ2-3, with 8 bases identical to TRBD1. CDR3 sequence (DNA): TGTGCCAGCAGTAGACAGGGGTTAGATACGCAGTATTTT. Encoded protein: CASSRQGLDTQYF.